These T cell receptor beta chains were read from a single sample in a study of PD-1 blockade in classical Hodgkin lymphoma. Only in-frame clones appear in the TCRdb table, and some are missing; sequencing was by immunoSEQ multiplex PCR. The sample has about 90,000 clones, 90% seen once. Source: peripheral blood mononuclear cells (PBMCs), taken before the fourth cycle of nivolumab. These TCRs come from a human donor with classical Hodgkin lymphoma. Each CDR3 is given with its conserved first and last residue. The order of the fields is clone size, D gene, J gene, V gene, CDR3 DNA, CDR3 protein. The D gene is left open where the match is weak. Size is stated for part of the rows, as once, few or many counts, or as a class when the clone is expanded.

>NA|NA|TRBJ1-3|TRBV15
TGTGCCACCAGCATCGACAGAAGAGGAAACACCATATATTTT
CATSIDRRGNTIYF
>few|NA|TRBJ1-4|TRBV9
TGTGCCAGCAGCGTAGCCTTAGAGGACAAACTGTTTTTT
CASSVALEDKLFF
>NA|NA|TRBJ2-3|TRBV6-6
TGTGCCAGCAATCGGAGGGGATCCACAGATACGCAGTATTTT
CASNRRGSTDTQYF
>NA|TRBD1|TRBJ1-2|TRBV7-2
TGTGCCAGCAGCTTACGTAGGGGGCGGCAGATCTATGGCTACACCTTC
CASSLRRGRQIYGYTF
>NA|TRBD1|TRBJ1-5|TRBV2
TGTGCCAGCAGTACACAGGGGGCGCCTCAGCCCCAGCATTTT
CASSTQGAPQPQHF
>NA|NA|TRBJ2-7|TRBV12-2
TGTGCAAGTCGCTCTAGGGGCTCAGGGAGGCCCTACGAGCAGTACTTC
CASRSRGSGRPYEQYF
>NA|TRBD2|TRBJ2-5|TRBV7-9
TGTGCCAGCAGCTCAGCGGGGGGGCAAGAGACCCAGTACTTC
CASSSAGGQETQYF
>NA|NA|TRBJ1-4|TRBV9
TGTGCCAGCAGCGTAGATGGGCCCGGCCATCGAAAACTGTTTTTT
CASSVDGPGHRKLFF
>NA|NA|TRBJ1-6|TRBV7-9
TGTGCCAGCAGCCCCCGAAACAGGATGAGCTATAATTCACCCCTCCACTTT
CASSPRNRMSYNSPLHF
>NA|TRBD2|TRBJ2-7|TRBV6-9
TGTGCCAGCCGCTACCGGGACTACCTAAGCTACGAGCAGTACTTC
CASRYRDYLSYEQYF
>NA|TRBD1|TRBJ1-1|TRBV5-1
TGCGCCAGCAGCCTCAGGGCGGGACAGCTGAACACTGAAGCTTTCTTT
CASSLRAGQLNTEAFF
>once|NA|TRBJ1-2|TRBV6-1
TGTGCCAGCTTTCGACGGGACACGAACTATGGCTACACCTTC
CASFRRDTNYGYTF
>NA|NA|TRBJ2-3|TRBV4-1
TGCGCCAGCAGCCCAACAGGAGGCGGGGGCACAGATACGCAGTATTTT
CASSPTGGGGTDTQYF
>NA|TRBD1|TRBJ1-1|TRBV19
TGTGCCAGTAGTCTTGGACAGGGGTTGTTGACTGAAGCTTTCTTT
CASSLGQGLLTEAFF
>NA|NA|TRBJ1-1|TRBV27
TGTGCCAGCAGTTTACTGGGGAACACTGAAGCTTTCTTT
CASSLLGNTEAFF
>NA|NA|TRBJ1-4|TRBV7-6
TGTGCCAGCAGCTTAGATGGAGAGAGGGGTGAAAAACTGTTTTTT
CASSLDGERGEKLFF
>NA|NA|TRBJ2-1|TRBV5-6
TGTGCCAGCAGCGCAGGACTTTTCTCCTACAATGAGCAGTTCTTC
CASSAGLFSYNEQFF
>NA|NA|TRBJ2-5|TRBV29-1
TGCAGCGCCCGGGAGGACAGCAACACTCAGTACTTC
CSAREDSNTQYF
>NA|NA|TRBJ1-1|TRBV6-6
TGTGCCAGCAGTTATGCCCAGGGTTCGACTGAAGCTTTCTTT
CASSYAQGSTEAFF
>NA|NA|TRBJ2-4|TRBV28
TGTGCCAGCAGTTTATGGGCAGCCAAAAACATTCAGTACTTC
CASSLWAAKNIQYF
>NA|TRBD2|TRBJ2-3|TRBV4-2
TGTGCCAGCAGCCAAGTCCCTAGCGGGGGTGGAGATACGCAGTATTTT
CASSQVPSGGGDTQYF
>few|NA|TRBJ1-2|TRBV7-9
TGTGCCAGCAGCTTAGAGGGTGGCTACACCTTC
CASSLEGGYTF
>NA|NA|TRBJ1-1|TRBV2
TGTGCCAGCAGTGCCCGTTCTGTGAACACTGAAGCTTTCTTT
CASSARSVNTEAFF
>NA|NA|TRBJ1-2|TRBV11-2
TGTGCCAGCAGCCCCCCCGGGGGCGCAGATGGGGGCTATGGCTACACCTTC
CASSPPGGADGGYGYTF
>NA|NA|TRBJ1-2|TRBV11-3
TGTGCCAGCAGCTTAGGGGGCGGCTCTGGCTACACCTTC
CASSLGGGSGYTF
>once|TRBD1|TRBJ1-1|TRBV19
TGTGCCAGTAGACATAGGGGGACAGGGGGCACTGAAGCTTTCTTT
CASRHRGTGGTEAFF
>few|NA|TRBJ1-5|TRBV28
TGTGCCAGCAGACAGGGAGGGAGCAATCAGCCCCAGCATTTT
CASRQGGSNQPQHF
>few|NA|TRBJ1-6|TRBV7-3
TGTGCCAGCAGCCAGGACGGCTATAATTCACCCCTCCACTTT
CASSQDGYNSPLHF
>once|NA|TRBJ2-1|TRBV7-6
TGTGCCAGCAGCTTAGTGGGGGCTGAGCAGTTCTTC
CASSLVGAEQFF
>NA|TRBD1|TRBJ1-2|TRBV6-5
TGTGCCAGCAGTTACGGGACAGGGGGAGGAGGCTACACCTTC
CASSYGTGGGGYTF
>once|TRBD1|TRBJ2-7|TRBV6-1
TGTGCCAGCACCGGACAGGGAGACTCCTACGAGCAGTACTTC
CASTGQGDSYEQYF